The 3 T cell receptor beta chains presented below share a single source sample, sequenced in a study of Tregs in tolerant kidney transplant recipients. Some clones are missing from TCRdb's copy, which holds only in-frame ones; the method was immunoSEQ multiplex PCR. This table holds some 65,000 clones, 84% found once. Sequencing input: CD4+ T cells from blood. All receptors derive from a human donor in good health.

The chain carries TRBV4-3 and TRBJ2-7; TRBD1 matches 8 bases. Trimming at V came to 3 bases and at J to 4 bases, leaving 8 bases not matched to a gene. This CDR3 spans 15 amino acids. Germline values: CDR1 LGHNA, CDR2 YSLEER. The CDR3, as DNA: TGCGCCAGCAGCCACTCCGGACAGGGCACTTACGAGCAGTACTTC. Its translation: CASSHSGQGTYEQYF.

The CDR3: CASSMRSAGDTDTQYF. Written as DNA, the CDR3 is TGTGCCAGTAGTATGCGTTCCGCGGGAGACACAGATACGCAGTATTTT. This rearrangement joins TRBV19 to TRBJ2-3; 7 bases fit TRBD2. CDR1 is LNHDA and CDR2 is SQIVND in the germline V gene (reference sequence). The V gene end was trimmed by 3 bases and the J gene end by 2 bases; junction bases not matched to a gene: 8. The CDR3 runs 16 residues.

The CDR3 loop is CASSLVGAAETQYF. The DNA of the CDR3 is TGTGCCAGCAGCTTGGTAGGGGCAGCTGAGACCCAGTACTTC. J is TRBJ2-5 and V is TRBV5-4, with D perhaps TRBD1 (5 bases). Germline V lookup: CDR1 SGHNT, CDR2 YYREEE (reference sequence). The CDR3 has 14 residues. Trimming removed 0 bases at V and 5 bases at J, with 11 bases between. The whole variable domain, remainder taken from reference TRBV5-4 and TRBJ2-5, is ETGVTQSPTHLIKTRGQQVTLRCSSQSGHNTVSWYQQALGQGPQFIFQYYREEENGRGNFPPRFSGLQFPNYSSELNVNALELDDSALYLCASSLVGAAETQYFGPGTRLLVL.